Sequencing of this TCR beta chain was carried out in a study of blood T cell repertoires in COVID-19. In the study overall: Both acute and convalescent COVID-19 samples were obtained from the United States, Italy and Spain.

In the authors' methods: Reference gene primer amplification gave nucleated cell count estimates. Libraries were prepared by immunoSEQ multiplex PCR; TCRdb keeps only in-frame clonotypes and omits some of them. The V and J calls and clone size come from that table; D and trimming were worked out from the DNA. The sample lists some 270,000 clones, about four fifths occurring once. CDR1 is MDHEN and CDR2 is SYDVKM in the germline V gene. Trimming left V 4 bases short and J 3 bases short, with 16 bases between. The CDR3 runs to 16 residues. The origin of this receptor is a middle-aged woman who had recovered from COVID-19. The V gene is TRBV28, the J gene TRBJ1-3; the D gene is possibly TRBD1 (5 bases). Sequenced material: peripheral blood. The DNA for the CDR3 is TGTGCCAGCAGTTGGGGCGGCGGAAGGATTGGAAACACCATATATTTT. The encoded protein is CASSWGGGRIGNTIYF.